Below, 26 T cell receptor beta chains from the same sample are listed, as sequenced in a study of T cells in Graves' hyperthyroidism and ophthalmopathy. Amplification of TCR beta CDR3 regions used RNA as the template. The HTBI primer set drove a first-round RT-PCR of the TCR CDR3. TCRdb recomputed calls from the multiplex PCR reads with MiXCR, one row per CDR3 protein. The sample holds fewer than 500,000 distinct CDR3 sequences, roughly 15% seen once. Sequenced: blood. The origin of the receptors is a man aged 18 to 35 with Graves' ophthalmopathy.

A remark on this clonotype: Possible read error: a much larger clone is one base away. The CDR3 here is CASRTSGATEQFF. CDR3 coding DNA: TGTGCCAGCAGAACTAGCGGAGCCACCGAGCAGTTCTTC. The rearrangement uses TRBV6-1 and TRBJ2-1, with 8 nucleotides matching TRBD2. The CDR3 spans 13 residues. The germline CDR1 and CDR2 sequences are MNHNS and SASEGT. V lost 6 bases to trimming and J lost 10 bases; unmatched junction nucleotides: 8.

This clonotype has ten or more counts. This chain links TRBV2 with TRBJ2-5, with D possibly TRBD1 on 6 matching bases. The V gene's germline CDR1 is SNHLY and CDR2 FYNNEI. The V end lost 6 bases, the J end lost 4 bases, and 21 bases lay between the germline ends. CDR3 length: 16 residues. This CDR3 reads CASRNWGQGGIETQYF. The CDR3 DNA follows: TGTGCCAGCAGGAACTGGGGGCAGGGTGGTATAGAGACCCAGTACTTC.

This clonotype was recorded at least ten times. V and J are TRBV20-1 and TRBJ2-5; TRBD2 matches 9 bases. This CDR3 is 16 amino acids long. Germline CDR1 is DFQATT and CDR2 is SNEGSKA (reference sequence). V shed 3 bases, J shed 0 bases, and the junction held 8 bases outside the gene matches. This CDR3 is CSARGVAGEYQETQYF. CDR3 sequence (DNA): TGCAGTGCTAGGGGGGTAGCGGGAGAGTACCAAGAGACCCAGTACTTC.

At least ten counts were recorded for this clonotype. This sequence joins TRBV6-1 and TRBJ2-3, with D maybe TRBD2 (6 bases). This CDR3 has 16 residues. The V gene's germline CDR1 is MNHNS and CDR2 SASEGT. V lost 2 bases to trimming and J lost 1 base, with 13 bases between them. DNA for the CDR3: TGTGCCAGCAGTGAATGGGGACTTACTGGCACAGATACGCAGTATTTT. As protein: CASSEWGLTGTDTQYF.

This clonotype was recorded many times. The chain links TRBV2 to TRBJ1-4; D remains unclear. The CDR3 has 13 amino acids. Trimming removed 7 bases at V and 5 bases at J, with 11 bases between. Germline V gives CDR1 SNHLY, CDR2 FYNNEI. The CDR3 protein is CASKKGQNEKLFF. DNA of the CDR3: TGTGCCAGCAAAAAAGGGCAGAATGAAAAACTGTTTTTT.

Concerning this clonotype: Since a much larger clone is just one base distant, this may be a read error. As DNA, the CDR3 is TGCGCCAGCGGGGGACGCGCGAACACCGCGGAGCTGTTTTTT. Translating it yields CASGGRANTAELFF. V usage is TRBV6-9 and J usage is TRBJ2-2; TRBD2 aligns across 8 bases. CDR1 is MNHGY, CDR2 SVAAGI, per germline. The CDR3 sequence is 14 residues long.

The chain has TRBV2 and TRBJ1-6; tentatively, D is TRBD1 (6 bases). From germline, CDR1 is SNHLY and CDR2 FYNNEI. This CDR3 contains 13 residues. Trimming took 3 bases from V and 10 from J, leaving 10 bases between them. CDR3 in amino acids: CASSDSGDSPLHF. Written as DNA, the CDR3 is TGTGCCAGCAGTGATTCAGGGGACTCACCCCTCCACTTT. Supplemented by reference TRBV2 and TRBJ1-6, the full variable domain reads EPEVTQTPSHQVTQMGQEVILRCVPISNHLYFYWYRQILGQKVEFLVSFYNNEISEKSEIFDDQFSVERPDGSNFTLKIRSTKLEDSAMYFCASSDSGDSPLHFGNGTRLTVT.

This clonotype was detected ten times or more. The chain links TRBV2 to TRBJ2-2, with 7 bases that match TRBD1. Per the germline V gene, CDR1 is SNHLY and CDR2 is FYNNEI. The junction had 9 bases not matched to a gene; V was cut back by 5 bases and J by 6 bases. The CDR3 runs to 15 residues. In DNA form, the CDR3 reads TGTGCCAGCAGTCACCCCGAAGGGGGCGCCGGGGAGCTGTTTTTT. Protein product: CASSHPEGGAGELFF.

This clonotype was counted ten times or more. The CDR3 DNA follows: TGTGCCACCTCTCTAGCGGGAGCGGGGGATGAGCAGTTCTTC. Amino acids: CATSLAGAGDEQFF. This sequence joins TRBV2 and TRBJ2-1, with 10 bases matching TRBD2. Germline V gene sequence: CDR1 SNHLY, CDR2 FYNNEI. Trimming removed 10 bases from V and 8 bases from J; junction bases left unmatched: 11. The CDR3 loop spans 14 amino acids.

This rearrangement joins TRBV20-1 to TRBJ2-4; the D gene is possibly TRBD2 (5 bases). The CDR3 spans 14 residues. Looked up from germline, CDR1 is DFQATT and CDR2 is SNEGSKA (reference sequence). The CDR3 sequence: CTGLLGLAKNIQYF. DNA for the CDR3: TGCACCGGACTGTTAGGGTTGGCCAAAAACATTCAGTACTTC.

There are many counts of this clonotype. The genes are TRBV12-3 or TRBV12-4 and TRBJ1-6; D is perhaps TRBD1 (5 bases). Trimming stripped 8 bases from V and 5 bases from J, with 16 bases between. The CDR3 length is 15 residues. CDR3 coding DNA: TGTGCCAGCTCCCCACATGGGACTGATAATTCACCCCTCCACTTT. Protein sequence: CASSPHGTDNSPLHF.

With respect to this clonotype: A much larger clone lies a single base off, so this may be a read error. The chain has TRBV28 and TRBJ2-7; 7 bases fit TRBD2. J was trimmed by 4 bases and V by 7 bases; bases with no gene match: 7. Looked up from germline, CDR1 is MDHEN and CDR2 is SYDVKM. This CDR3 has 13 residues. The CDR3 nucleotides are TGTGCCAGCAAGATGGGGGGGGTTTACGAGCAGTACTTC. Translation gives CASKMGGVYEQYF.

The sample holds many counts of this clonotype. Written as DNA, the CDR3 is TGCAGTGCTAGAGTCTCTAGCGGGAGTTTAGAGACCCAGTACTTC. Protein: CSARVSSGSLETQYF. The rearrangement uses TRBV20-1 and TRBJ2-5, with 10 bases lining up with TRBD2. The ends lost 1 base at V and 4 bases at J; junction bases unmatched: 6. Looked up from germline, CDR1 is DFQATT and CDR2 is SNEGSKA (reference sequence). CDR3 length equals 15 residues.

Many counts were recorded for this clonotype. V is TRBV6-1 and J is TRBJ1-1, with TRBD1 as a possible D gene (6 bases). The length of the CDR3 is 14 residues. Per germline, CDR1 MNHNS and CDR2 SASEGT. V lost 6 bases, J lost 6 bases, and 17 bases lay in between. The CDR3 spells CASRGLQGGAEAFF. CDR3 bases: TGTGCCAGCAGGGGCTTACAGGGAGGGGCTGAAGCTTTCTTT.

At least ten counts were recorded for this clonotype. The J gene is TRBJ1-2, the V gene TRBV12-5; D is undetermined. The germline V gene has CDR1 LGHNT and CDR2 FRNRAP. Trimming removed 0 bases from V and 5 bases from J, with 16 bases in between. The CDR3 has 16 amino acids. CDR3 in amino acids: CASGLVVGRMAYGYTF. Written as DNA, the CDR3 is TGTGCTAGTGGTTTGGTAGTCGGACGGATGGCTTATGGCTACACCTTC.

The chain combines TRBV7-9 with TRBJ2-2; D might be TRBD1 (6 bases). From germline, CDR1 is SEHNR and CDR2 FQNEAQ (reference sequence). Trimming pared 3 bases from V and 4 bases from J, leaving 9 bases between. This CDR3 region has 14 residues. The CDR3 DNA sequence: TGTGCCAGCAGCTTGGACAGATCCACCGGGGAGCTGTTTTTT. Encoded protein: CASSLDRSTGELFF.

This clonotype was observed at least ten times. The rearrangement uses TRBV5-1 and TRBJ2-1; TRBD2 matches 7 bases. Trimming removed 0 bases from V and 3 bases from J; junction bases left unmatched: 3. Germline V lookup: CDR1 SGHRS, CDR2 YFSETQ. The CDR3 is 15 amino acids. The CDR3, as DNA: TGCGCCAGCAGCTTGGGAACTAGCGTCTACAATGAGCAGTTCTTC. This translates into CASSLGTSVYNEQFF.

This clonotype was observed a handful of times. This sequence joins TRBV19 and TRBJ2-7; no reliable D call. V lost 1 base to trimming and J lost 2 bases, with 9 bases between them. CDR1 and CDR2 from the germline V gene are LNHDA and SQIVND (reference sequence). The CDR3 contains 14 residues. The CDR3, as DNA: TGTGCCAGTAGTATAGGCTCCGGTACCTACGAGCAGTACTTC. Its protein is CASSIGSGTYEQYF.

This clonotype was observed many times. This chain joins TRBV6-1 and TRBJ2-2; D not certain. The V end lost 7 bases, the J end lost 7 bases, and 22 bases lay between the germline ends. CDR3 size: 16 residues. Germline V gene data show CDR1 as MNHNS and CDR2 as SASEGT. In DNA, the CDR3 is TGTGCCAGCACCACCTGGGCCGTGGCCGGTAGCGGGGAGCTGTTTTTT. It yields the protein CASTTWAVAGSGELFF.

This clonotype was seen at least ten times. The V gene is TRBV6-2 or TRBV6-3, the J gene TRBJ2-1, with D perhaps matching TRBD2 (6 bases). This CDR3 region has 15 residues. Germline-derived CDR1 and CDR2 are MNHEY and SVGEGT. V was shortened by 6 bases and J by 9 bases, with 21 bases between the two germline ends. CDR3 region: CASRLTSTWFGEQFF. In DNA form, the CDR3 reads TGTGCCAGCAGATTGACTAGTACGTGGTTCGGTGAGCAGTTCTTC.

The V and J genes are TRBV9 and TRBJ2-7; D gene ambiguous. Per germline, CDR1 SGDLS and CDR2 YYNGEE. The CDR3 totals 15 residues. The V end was cut by 0 bases, the J end by 2 bases, with 12 bases between. CDR3 nucleotides: TGTGCCAGCAGCGTAGAAGCTTCGCCCGCCTACGAGCAGTACTTC. This codes for CASSVEASPAYEQYF.

In its sample, this clonotype was seen many times. The chain joins TRBV27 to TRBJ2-7, with 7 bases matching TRBD1. The CDR3 covers 13 residues. The germline CDR1 and CDR2 sequences are MNHEY and SMNVEV (reference sequence). With 6 bases clipped from V and 4 bases from J, the junction kept 6 bases outside the gene matches. As DNA, the CDR3 is TGTGCCAGCAGCACGGACAGGAATTACGAGCAGTACTTC. This gives the protein CASSTDRNYEQYF.

There are a few counts of this clonotype. The V and J genes are TRBV19 and TRBJ1-5; no definite D call. Trimming took off 5 bases at V and 7 bases at J, with 9 bases between the two ends. Germline CDR1 LNHDA, CDR2 SQIVND (reference sequence). The CDR3 is 12 amino acids. The CDR3, as DNA: TGTGCCAGTAGTCACCGGGAGCAGCCCCAGCATTTT. It encodes CASSHREQPQHF.

This clonotype was counted at least ten times. The chain is built from TRBV5-5 and TRBJ2-3; D remains unclear. CDR1 is SGHKS and CDR2 is YYEKEE in the germline V gene (reference sequence). Between the trimmed V and J ends, which lost 1 base and 2 bases, there was a span of 8 bases. There are 14 residues in the CDR3. CDR3 bases: TGTGCCAGCAGCTTGACTACCTACACAGATACGCAGTATTTT. Protein: CASSLTTYTDTQYF.

This clonotype was counted a few times. The chain joins TRBV14 to TRBJ1-2; D gene uncertain. The germline V gene has CDR1 SGHDN and CDR2 FVKESK. V shed 1 base and J shed 2 bases, with 11 bases lying between them. The CDR3 is 15 amino acids. CDR3 in amino acids: CASSQVVSPNYGYTF. CDR3 nucleotides: TGTGCCAGCAGCCAAGTGGTCTCCCCCAACTATGGCTACACCTTC.

This clonotype appeared a few times. CDR3 protein: CASSLGFLAGYNEQFF. Here the CDR3 DNA reads TGCGCCAGCAGCTTGGGGTTCCTAGCGGGTTACAATGAGCAGTTCTTC. J is TRBJ2-1 and V is TRBV5-1, with 8 bases lining up with TRBD2. Germline-derived CDR1 and CDR2 are SGHRS and YFSETQ. CDR3 length: 16 amino acids. V dropped 0 bases and J dropped 4; count of bases not matched to a gene: 6.